This T cell receptor (beta chain) was documented in a study of shared clonotypes between healthy human individuals. The study ran the assay at deep level. Sequenced by immunoSEQ multiplex PCR; TCRdb stores in-frame clones only, minus some. This sample has 650,000 to 750,000 clones; about 78% occur once, and the top ten carry approximately 2%. Germline V gene lookup returns CDR1 MNHEY and CDR2 SMNVEV (reference sequence). This CDR3 region has 14 residues. Notes on this clone: At one end, the junction sequence differs from germline, possibly due to a read error.

This sequence joins TRBV27 and TRBJ2-1; unclear D gene. The TCR sequence derives from a woman aged 25 to 39 in good health. Source material: memory CD4+ T cells sorted from blood. The subset here: CD45RA-negative fraction. CDR3 region: CASSLGPPYHEQFF. In DNA, the CDR3 is TGTGCCAGCAGTTTGGGCCCCCCCTACCATGAGCAGTTCTTC.